Below are 9 T cell receptor beta chains sequenced from a single sample in a study of CD8 T cells in ankylosing spondylitis. Study-level points and caveats: Within ankylosing spondylitis blood, a TCR beta motif made up of fewer than ten highly homologous variants appeared to be characteristic.

These receptors lack a known antigen. TCRdb re-derived calls from the 5' RACE reads in MiXCR, one entry per CDR3 protein. The sample carries about 220,000 distinct CDR3 sequences, about 7.3% recorded once. Material: blood, either unsorted or a sorted T cell fraction (not recorded which). The receptors were sampled from a male donor with ankylosing spondylitis.

This clonotype was counted ten times or more. The chain's CDR3 is CASSYLGQENNEQFF. CDR3 coding DNA: TGTGCCAGCAGTTACCTGGGACAGGAGAACAATGAGCAGTTCTTC. The chain couples TRBV6-2 or TRBV6-3 to TRBJ2-1, with 8 positions matching TRBD1. The CDR3 runs 15 residues. Per the germline V gene, CDR1 is MNHEY and CDR2 is SVGEGT. The V segment lost 2 bases and the J segment 5 bases; nucleotides outside the gene matches: 5.

This clonotype was picked up many times. This sequence joins TRBV5-1 and TRBJ2-4; no clear D gene. CDR1 is SGHRS and CDR2 is YFSETQ in the germline V gene. The CDR3 runs to 15 residues. V shed 4 bases and J shed 3 bases, with 14 bases lying between them. This chain's CDR3 is CASSPDVWGKNIQYF. In DNA form, the CDR3 reads TGCGCCAGCAGCCCTGACGTCTGGGGCAAAAACATTCAGTACTTC.

In its sample, this clonotype was seen a few times. The chain employs TRBV11-2 and TRBJ2-2, with D maybe TRBD2 (7 bases). Between the trimmed V and J ends, which lost 5 bases and 6 bases, there was a span of 19 bases. This CDR3 is 16 amino acids long. Germline assignment: CDR1 SGHAT and CDR2 FQNNGV. The CDR3 region is CASSTPRGGPAGELFF. CDR3 DNA: TGTGCCAGCAGCACCCCGAGGGGGGGCCCAGCCGGGGAGCTGTTTTTT.

In this sample, this clonotype turned up many times. CDR3: CASSQTSGRASSYNEQFF. In nucleotides, the CDR3 is TGCGCCAGCAGCCAAACTAGCGGGAGGGCGAGCTCCTACAATGAGCAGTTCTTC. The gene calls are TRBV4-3 and TRBJ2-1; 13 positions agree with TRBD2. The CDR3 runs 18 residues. Germline V gene sequence: CDR1 LGHNA, CDR2 YSLEER. V lost 2 bases, J lost 0 bases, and 4 bases stayed unmatched.

This clonotype showed up just a few times. V gene TRBV27 combines with J gene TRBJ1-2; the match to TRBD1 covers 11 bases. CDR3 length equals 15 residues. V dropped 8 bases and J dropped 4; count of bases not matched to a gene: 9. Germline values: CDR1 MNHEY, CDR2 SMNVEV (reference sequence). CDR3 residues: CASSTRTGGAYGYTF. The CDR3 bases are TGTGCCAGCTCGACCAGGACAGGGGGCGCCTATGGCTACACCTTC.

There are many counts of this clonotype. The gene calls are TRBV4-1 and TRBJ2-1, with D possibly TRBD2 on 6 matching bases. There are 14 residues in the CDR3. V was trimmed by 4 bases and J by 5 bases, leaving 12 bases between them. Germline lookup yields CDR1 MGHRA and CDR2 YSYEKL. CDR3 region: CASSLWGVDNEQFF. The CDR3 DNA is TGCGCCAGCAGCCTTTGGGGGGTCGACAATGAGCAGTTCTTC.

Many counts were recorded for this clonotype. The chain carries TRBV2 and TRBJ2-1; no clear D gene. The CDR3 has 12 amino acids. CDR1 is SNHLY, CDR2 FYNNEI, per germline. V was pared by 7 bases and J by 4 bases, with 8 bases between. The CDR3 coding sequence is TGTGCCAGCATCACAGTTTACAATGAGCAGTTCTTC. This codes for CASITVYNEQFF.

There are many counts of this clonotype. One end of the junction is discordant with germline, which a read error may explain. V and J are TRBV5-1 and TRBJ1-1; 8 positions match TRBD1. CDR1 SGHRS and CDR2 YFSETQ come from the germline V gene. This CDR3 has 14 amino acids. The CDR3 region is CASSFTGQGGEVVF. The DNA of the CDR3 is TGCGCCAGCAGCTTTACCGGACAGGGTGGGGAAGTTGTCTTT.

This clonotype was counted many times. The rearrangement uses TRBV20-1 and TRBJ2-4, with D hard to call. The V gene lost 3 bases and the J gene lost 0 bases, with 6 bases spanning the gap. From germline, CDR1 is DFQATT and CDR2 SNEGSKA (reference sequence). The CDR3 consists of 13 residues. Written as DNA, the CDR3 is TGCAGTGCTAGTCACGAAGCCAAAAACATTCAGTACTTC. It codes for CSASHEAKNIQYF.